The rows below give T cell receptor beta chains drawn from one sample of a study of blood T cells in healthy people across ages. TCRdb reprocessed the 5' RACE reads with MiXCR, giving one entry per CDR3 protein. The sample yields fewer than 700,000 distinct CDR3 sequences, 40% to 45% seen once. Source material: blood. These receptor sequences come from an elderly man in good health. The conserved cysteine and the conserved F or W are not part of the CDR3 here.

CDR3 | V
SAGGVSPYSNQPQH | TRBV20-1
ASSHHTTSGRDTQY | TRBV4-2
ASSQDPHLGANVLT | TRBV4-1
ASSSHRVGPNTEAF | TRBV12-3/TRBV12-4
ASRSQGARSNEQF | TRBV2
SAMPSGGLYYNEQF | TRBV20-1
ASGPFRGAGVHEQY | TRBV7-2
ASSLASSYEQY | TRBV7-2
SARRGNGYT | TRBV20-1
ASSFRTGANTEAF | TRBV7-2
ASSHWRQGKDVEELF | TRBV4-3
SARDQGGPETQY | TRBV20-1
ASNGGAKTQY | TRBV25-1
ASSPPGTGDYEQY | TRBV25-1
ASSPMIAGTYEQY | TRBV28
ASSYFAAGTDTQY | TRBV6-5
ASSSSLSEQF | TRBV7-9
ASSQPGTRGSYNEQY | TRBV4-2
ASSVKRSNEKLF | TRBV2
ASSSINEKLF | TRBV7-9
ASSSLDRETDTQY | TRBV28
ASSIHRGRETQY | TRBV7-2
SARDNLVGNEQY | TRBV20-1
ASSTTGTGKNEQY | TRBV7-2
ASSVAEGAYEQY | TRBV12-3/TRBV12-4
ATKGYSYNSPLH | TRBV27
ASSLGLTGFTQY | TRBV7-6
ASSQGSGPGPYEQY | TRBV4-3
ASSPLGQDSYEQY | TRBV7-4
ASSLDRKGTEAF | TRBV28
ASSLSLGPRAYEQY | TRBV7-9
ASSGQGNEQF | TRBV6-2/TRBV6-3
ASSSRVGEAF | TRBV28
ASMRGKTDTQY | TRBV6-5
ASSFGAVRLF | TRBV12-3/TRBV12-4
ASTADRGGNEQY | TRBV6-5
SASGRGIADTQY | TRBV20-1
SATGTSGTYEQY | TRBV20-1
ASSPRNIFDTQY | TRBV11-3
ASSQGNVIGLAGGPHEQF | TRBV4-3
ASSLVSSYEQY | TRBV12-3/TRBV12-4
ASSVQPTDRPPNEQF | TRBV9
ASSLRYGYT | TRBV12-3/TRBV12-4
ASSHPQGLSGYT | TRBV4-3
SASDRLQETQY | TRBV20-1
ASSEEAAFYNSPLH | TRBV6-1
SARSGTEAF | TRBV20-1
ATSRGRTGLTQETQY | TRBV15
ASSYEKSEQY | TRBV6-2/TRBV6-3
ASSVSATVSYEQY | TRBV9
ASSEAGTGHNEQF | TRBV6-1
ASSPSGTQETQY | TRBV7-3
ASSPRAGNSYEQY | TRBV5-1
SDSYGRTGRYEQY | TRBV20-1
ASSQDLGQRASAKNIQY | TRBV14